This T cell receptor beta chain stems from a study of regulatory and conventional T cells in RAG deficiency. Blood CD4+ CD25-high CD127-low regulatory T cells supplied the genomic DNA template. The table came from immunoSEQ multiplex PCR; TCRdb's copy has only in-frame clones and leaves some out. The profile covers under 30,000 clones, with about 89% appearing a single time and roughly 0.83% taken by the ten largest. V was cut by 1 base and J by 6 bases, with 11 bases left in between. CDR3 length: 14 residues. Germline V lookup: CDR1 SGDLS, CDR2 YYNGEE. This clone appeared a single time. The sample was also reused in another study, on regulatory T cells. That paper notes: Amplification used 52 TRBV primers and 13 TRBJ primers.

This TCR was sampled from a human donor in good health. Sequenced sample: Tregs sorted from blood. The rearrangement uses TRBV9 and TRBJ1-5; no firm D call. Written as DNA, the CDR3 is TGTGCCAGCAGCGTATATCCCTCGGGTCAGCCCCAGCATTTT. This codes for CASSVYPSGQPQHF.